The 10 T cell receptor beta chains below all came from one sample that was sequenced in a study of vaccination effects on CD4 cells after COVID-19. Their target antigens are unknown. Ahead of sequencing, the ViraFEST assay grew antigen-specific CD4+ T cells using viral peptide pools. Isolation of CD4+ T cells took place after nine to ten days of culture. Two doses of either BNT162b2 or mRNA-1273 were given to each participant. This table comes from immunoSEQ multiplex PCR, and its TCRdb copy is limited to in-frame clones, with some not included. The sample has about 72,000 clones, roughly four fifths seen once. The sequencing here drew on CD4+ T cells from PBMCs cultured with HCoV-229E spike peptides, taken after COVID-19 vaccination. The receptors stem from a human donor who received a COVID-19 vaccine.

This clone has a single count. In DNA form, the CDR3 reads TGTGCCAGCAACGCCGGGACCGGGCCCCAGCATTTT. Amino acids: CASNAGTGPQHF. The chain has TRBV12-3 or TRBV12-4 and TRBJ1-5; D perhaps matches TRBD1 (5 bases). CDR3 length equals 12 residues. Trimming cost V 7 bases and J 9 bases, with 13 bases left between them.

The CDR3: CASSERVGNEQFF. In DNA, the CDR3 is TGTGCCAGCAGTGAGAGGGTTGGCAATGAGCAGTTCTTC. The rearrangement uses TRBV2 and TRBJ2-1, with D perhaps matching TRBD2 (5 bases). Deletions cut 3 bases from V and 6 bases from J, with 9 bases between. Germline assignment: CDR1 SNHLY and CDR2 FYNNEI. The length of the CDR3 is 13 residues.

This clone was recorded once. The chain carries TRBV9 and TRBJ2-5; 8 bases agree with TRBD2. V lost 2 bases, J lost 2 bases, and 8 bases stayed unmatched. The CDR3 length is 16 residues. Germline CDR1 and CDR2: SGDLS and YYNGEE. The CDR3 spells CASSVGSGGGQETQYF. CDR3 sequence (DNA): TGTGCCAGCAGCGTCGGAAGCGGGGGAGGACAAGAGACCCAGTACTTC. The complete variable domain, with remaining parts taken from reference TRBV9 and TRBJ2-5, reads DSGVTQTPKHLITATGQRVTLRCSPRSGDLSVYWYQQSLDQGLQFLIQYYNGEERAKGNILERFSAQQFPDLHSELNLSSLELGDSALYFCASSVGSGGGQETQYFGPGTRLLVL.

The chain links TRBV4-3 to TRBJ2-3; 7 nucleotides match TRBD1. The CDR3 covers 13 residues. The V segment lost 4 bases and the J segment 6 bases; nucleotides outside the gene matches: 4. Germline V gene data show CDR1 as LGHNA and CDR2 as YSLEER. CDR3 residues: CASSRQGGDTQYF. Here the CDR3 DNA reads TGCGCCAGCAGCCGCCAAGGGGGCGATACGCAGTATTTT.

The chain links TRBV2 to TRBJ2-5; possibly TRBD1 for D (7 bases). V lost 1 base and J 3 bases, leaving 21 bases between the germline ends. Germline V gives CDR1 SNHLY, CDR2 FYNNEI. The CDR3 totals 18 residues. CDR3 sequence reads: CASSEGGRSGRGEETQYF. As DNA, the CDR3 is TGTGCCAGCAGTGAAGGAGGTCGCAGTGGCAGGGGGGAAGAGACCCAGTACTTC. The full variable domain, in which reference TRBV2 and TRBJ2-5 provide the parts outside the CDR3, is EPEVTQTPSHQVTQMGQEVILRCVPISNHLYFYWYRQILGQKVEFLVSFYNNEISEKSEIFDDQFSVERPDGSNFTLKIRSTKLEDSAMYFCASSEGGRSGRGEETQYFGPGTRLLVL.

V gene TRBV3-1 (or the pseudogene TRBV3-2) combines with J gene TRBJ1-5; possible D gene TRBD1, 5 bases. CDR3 length equals 14 residues. Germline V gene data show CDR1 as LGHDT and CDR2 as YNNKEL (reference sequence). Trimming shortened V by 3 bases and J by 11 bases, and 17 bases separated the two germline ends. The chain's CDR3 is CASSQGQGGRAQHF. CDR3 sequence (DNA): TGTGCCAGCAGCCAGGGGCAGGGCGGGAGAGCCCAGCATTTT.

V is TRBV30 and J is TRBJ1-4, with D unclear. V lost 4 bases and J lost 4, with 19 bases in between. The CDR3 sequence is 16 residues long. CDR1 is GTSNPN and CDR2 is SVGIG in the germline V gene (reference sequence). The chain's CDR3 is CAWTPPTGPRNEKLFF. DNA of the CDR3: TGTGCCTGGACCCCCCCGACCGGACCGCGTAATGAAAAACTGTTTTTT. The full variable domain, its missing parts supplied by reference TRBV30 and TRBJ1-4, is SQTIHQWPATLVQPVGSPLSLECTVEGTSNPNLYWYRQAAGRGLQLLFYSVGIGQISSEVPQNLSASRPQDRQFILSSKKLLLSDSGFYLCAWTPPTGPRNEKLFFGSGTQLSVL.

The rearrangement joins TRBV18 to TRBJ2-4; D tentatively reads TRBD1 or TRBD2 (6 bases each). V lost 2 bases, J lost 2 bases, and 22 bases lay in between. The CDR3 has 19 amino acids. Germline CDR1 KGHSH, CDR2 LQKENI. CDR3 sequence reads: CASSPFFVQQGRSKNIQYF. The CDR3 nucleotides read TGTGCCAGCTCACCATTTTTTGTTCAGCAGGGGAGGTCCAAAAACATTCAGTACTTC. The whole variable domain, remainder taken from reference TRBV18 and TRBJ2-4, is NAGVMQNPRHLVRRRGQEARLRCSPMKGHSHVYWYRQLPEEGLKFMVYLQKENIIDESGMPKERFSAEFPKEGPSILRIQQVVRGDSAAYFCASSPFFVQQGRSKNIQYFGAGTRLSVL.

The chain links TRBV15 to TRBJ2-7; D is unresolved. V lost 1 base to trimming and J lost 3 bases, with 7 bases between them. Germline assignment: CDR1 LNHNV and CDR2 YYDKDF (reference sequence). The CDR3 runs to 13 residues. Here the CDR3 reads CATSRAAGYEQYV. CDR3 nucleotide sequence: TGTGCCACCAGCAGAGCAGCCGGCTACGAGCAGTACGTC.

The rearrangement joins TRBV29-1 to TRBJ1-2; possibly TRBD1 for D (5 bases). The germline CDR1 and CDR2 sequences are SQVTM and ANQGSEA. Trimming took off 4 bases at V and 0 bases at J, with 15 bases between the two ends. The CDR3 is made up of 15 amino acids. In DNA, the CDR3 is TGCAGCGTTGTCGGACAAGCCCATTCTAACTATGGCTACACCTTC. Its protein product is CSVVGQAHSNYGYTF.